The rows below give T cell receptor beta chains drawn from one sample of a study of identical twins. TCRdb recomputed calls from the 5' RACE reads with MiXCR, one row per CDR3 protein. The sample includes about 720,000 distinct CDR3 sequences, under 9% of them seen just once. The data also belong to a second study, concerning yellow fever vaccine responses in identical twins.

Sequenced material: PBMCs. The receptors were gathered from a woman aged 18-35 years in good health. Both conserved end residues are part of each CDR3. D genes are given only for firm matches. Size values are once, few and many counts, or a class for expanded clones, and some rows have none.

>few|TRBV7-2|TRBJ2-7|-
TGTGCCAGCAGCTTAGTATTCGGAATGGAATTC
CASSLVFGMEF
>many|TRBV6-1|TRBJ2-7|-
TGTGCCAGCAGTACCCTCTCCCGTGGAGGCTACGAGCAGTACTTC
CASSTLSRGGYEQYF
>-|TRBV7-2|TRBJ2-5|-
TGTGCCAGCAGCCCCCGGGTAGGGGCCGGGGGGACCCAGTACTTC
CASSPRVGAGGTQYF
>few|TRBV10-3|TRBJ2-1|TRBD2
TGTGCCATCAGTGATCCCCAGCGGGGGATTCTGGGGCAGTTCTTC
CAISDPQRGILGQFF
>-|TRBV29-1|TRBJ2-7|-
TGCAGCGTGGTAGGGGCCTACGAGCAGTACTTC
CSVVGAYEQYF
>few|TRBV27|TRBJ1-2|-
TGTGCCAGCAAGTTTGGAATCGACAGCCTTAACTATGGCTACACCTTC
CASKFGIDSLNYGYTF
>many|TRBV5-1|TRBJ2-2|TRBD2
TGCGCCAGCAGCCCTAGCGGGGGCGTCACCGGGGAGCTGTTTTTT
CASSPSGGVTGELFF
>-|TRBV20-1|TRBJ2-5|TRBD2
TGCAGTGCTCCCGACAGTGGGGGACTACAAGAGACCCAGTACTTC
CSAPDSGGLQETQYF
>many|TRBV12-3/TRBV12-4|TRBJ1-1|TRBD1
TGTGCCAGCAGTATCCGACAGGGGACTGAAGCTTTCTTT
CASSIRQGTEAFF
>few|TRBV6-2/TRBV6-3|TRBJ2-5|TRBD2
TGTGCCAGCAGGACTGGACTAGCCACAGATAAAAAAGAGACCCAGTACTTC
CASRTGLATDKKETQYF
>few|TRBV6-2/TRBV6-3|TRBJ2-1|TRBD1
TGTGCCAGCAGCAACAGGGGGAAAGGGGGATACAATGAGCAGTTCTTC
CASSNRGKGGYNEQFF
>many|TRBV5-1|TRBJ2-3|TRBD2
TGCGCCAGCAGCCAACTAGCGGGGGGGCCGAATACGCAGTATTTT
CASSQLAGGPNTQYF
>-|TRBV11-2|TRBJ2-2|TRBD2
TGTGCCAGCAGCTTACGTCGATTGGCGGGAGGAACCACCGGGGAGCTGTTTTTT
CASSLRRLAGGTTGELFF
>-|TRBV12-3/TRBV12-4|TRBJ1-5|-
TGTGCCAGCAGTCCCCCCTCAGGGGATCAGCCCCAGCATTTT
CASSPPSGDQPQHF
>-|TRBV12-3/TRBV12-4|TRBJ2-3|-
TGTGCCAGCTTGTCTGTCGGGAGCTTCCCAGATACGCAGTATTTT
CASLSVGSFPDTQYF
>-|TRBV5-6|TRBJ2-1|-
TGTGCCAGCAGCCCGCCGGGGGGCAACTACAATGAGCAGTTCTTC
CASSPPGGNYNEQFF
>few|TRBV18|TRBJ2-7|TRBD1
TGTGCCAGCTCATCACAGGGGGACTCCTACGAGCAGTACTTC
CASSSQGDSYEQYF
>many|TRBV5-1|TRBJ1-1|-
TGCGCCAGCAGCTTGGAAGGACAGCTTAAGAACACTGAAGCTTTCTTT
CASSLEGQLKNTEAFF
>few|TRBV11-2|TRBJ2-3|TRBD2
TGTGCCAGCAGCTCTAGCGGGAGGGTCCGGGATACGCAGTATTTT
CASSSSGRVRDTQYF
>few|TRBV6-4|TRBJ2-5|TRBD1
TGTGCCAGCAGTAAAGAAAGGGGGCTTGAGACCCAGTACTTC
CASSKERGLETQYF
>few|TRBV28|TRBJ1-2|TRBD1
TGTGCCAGCAGTTTCGGCGGGACAGCTAACTATGGCTACACCTTC
CASSFGGTANYGYTF
>few|TRBV20-1|TRBJ2-1|-
TGCAGTTCTCCGCGGTCAGGAAGCTCCTACAATGAGCAGTTCTTC
CSSPRSGSSYNEQFF
>-|TRBV7-2|TRBJ2-3|-
TGTGCCAGCAGCACCTCGAAGGGAGGAGTAGCAGATACGCAGTATTTT
CASSTSKGGVADTQYF
>few|TRBV5-1|TRBJ1-1|-
TGCGCCAGCAGCTTAGGAGCTCTGAACACTGAAGCTTTCTTT
CASSLGALNTEAFF
>-|TRBV7-9|TRBJ2-2|-
TGTGCCAGCAGCTTAGTGAGGGCCCAGCACACCGGGGAGCTGTTTTTT
CASSLVRAQHTGELFF
>few|TRBV4-2|TRBJ2-7|TRBD2
TGTGCCAGCAGCCAAGCGTCTAGCGGGGGGTCCTACGAGCAGTACTTC
CASSQASSGGSYEQYF
>many|TRBV20-1|TRBJ2-7|-
TGCAGTGCTGAAACAGGGTTGGGCTACGAGCAGTACTTC
CSAETGLGYEQYF
>-|TRBV7-9|TRBJ1-5|-
TGTGCCAGCAGCTTAGGGTCTTGGGACTGGCATTTT
CASSLGSWDWHF
>few|TRBV4-2|TRBJ2-1|-
TGTGCCAGCAGCCAAGGAGAAATGGCGGGGGCCCACAATGAGCAGTTCTTC
CASSQGEMAGAHNEQFF
>many|TRBV20-1|TRBJ2-4|TRBD2
TGCAGTGCTAGTCAGCGGGGGTACATTCAGTACTTC
CSASQRGYIQYF